This T cell receptor beta chain was sequenced during a study of blood T cell repertoires in COVID-19. Overall study: T cells, B-cell-depleted T cells, or PBMCs supplied cDNA or gDNA.

The CDR3 extends over 16 amino acids. V was trimmed by 0 bases and J by 1 base, leaving 11 bases between them. CDR1 is SGDLS and CDR2 is YYNGEE in the germline V gene. Some clones are missing from TCRdb's copy, which holds only in-frame ones; the method was immunoSEQ multiplex PCR. The repertoire holds about 210,000 clones, approximately 86% seen once, with roughly 4% in the top ten. This sequence joins TRBV9 and TRBJ1-3; no reliable D call. This clonotype was sampled from a woman aged 25 to 39 who had been exposed to COVID-19. The sample taken for sequencing was PBMCs or T cells enriched from blood (not recorded which). In nucleotides, the CDR3 is TGTGCCAGCAGCGTAGACCCGGGATCGTCTGGAAACACCATATATTTT. Translated: CASSVDPGSSGNTIYF.